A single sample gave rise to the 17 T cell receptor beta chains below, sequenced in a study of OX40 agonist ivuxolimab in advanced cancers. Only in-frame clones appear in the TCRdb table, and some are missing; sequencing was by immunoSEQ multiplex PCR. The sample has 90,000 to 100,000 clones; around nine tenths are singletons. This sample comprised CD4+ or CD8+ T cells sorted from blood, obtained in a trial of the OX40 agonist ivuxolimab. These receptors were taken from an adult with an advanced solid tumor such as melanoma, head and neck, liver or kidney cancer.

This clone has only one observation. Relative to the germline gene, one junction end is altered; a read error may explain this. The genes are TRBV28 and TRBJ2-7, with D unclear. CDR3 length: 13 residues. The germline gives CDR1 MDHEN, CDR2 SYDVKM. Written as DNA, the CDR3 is TGTGCCAGCAGTTTGGAAATCCCTTACGGGCAGTACTTC. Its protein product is CASSLEIPYGQYF.

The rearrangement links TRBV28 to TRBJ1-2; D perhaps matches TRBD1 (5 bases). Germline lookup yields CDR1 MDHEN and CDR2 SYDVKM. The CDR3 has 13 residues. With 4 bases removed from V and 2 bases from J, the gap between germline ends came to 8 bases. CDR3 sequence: CASSSGRNYGYTF. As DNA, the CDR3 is TGTGCCAGCAGTTCGGGACGGAACTATGGCTACACCTTC.

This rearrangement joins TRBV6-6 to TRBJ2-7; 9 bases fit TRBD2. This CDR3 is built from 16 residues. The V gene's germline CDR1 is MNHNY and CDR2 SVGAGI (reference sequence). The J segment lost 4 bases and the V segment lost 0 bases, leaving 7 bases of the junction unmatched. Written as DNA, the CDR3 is TGTGCCAGCAGTTACTCGATCCAGCGGGGGGCTTACGAGCAGTACTTC. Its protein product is CASSYSIQRGAYEQYF.

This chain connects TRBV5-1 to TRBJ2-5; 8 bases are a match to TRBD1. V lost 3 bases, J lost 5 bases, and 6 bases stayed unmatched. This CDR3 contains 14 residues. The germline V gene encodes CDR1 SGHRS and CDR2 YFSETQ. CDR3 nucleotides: TGCGCCAGCAGCTCGACAGGGGAGAGGGAGACCCAGTACTTC. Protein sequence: CASSSTGERETQYF.

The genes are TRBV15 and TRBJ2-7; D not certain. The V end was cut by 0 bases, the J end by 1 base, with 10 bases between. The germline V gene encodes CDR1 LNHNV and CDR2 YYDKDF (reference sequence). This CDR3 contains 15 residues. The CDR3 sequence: CATSRDLGSSYEQYF. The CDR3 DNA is TGTGCCACCAGCAGAGATTTGGGCTCATCCTACGAGCAGTACTTC.

The CDR3 loop reads CARRGTGGIEQYF. DNA of the CDR3: TGTGCCAGACGGGGGACAGGGGGCATCGAGCAGTACTTC. The V gene is TRBV2, the J gene TRBJ2-7, with 12 bases aligning to TRBD1. CDR1 and CDR2 (germline): SNHLY, FYNNEI. V lost 9 bases to trimming and J lost 6 bases; unmatched junction nucleotides: 6. The CDR3 consists of 13 residues. Full variable domain (missing parts from reference TRBV2 and TRBJ2-7): EPEVTQTPSHQVTQMGQEVILRCVPISNHLYFYWYRQILGQKVEFLVSFYNNEISEKSEIFDDQFSVERPDGSNFTLKIRSTKLEDSAMYFCARRGTGGIEQYFGPGTRLTVT.

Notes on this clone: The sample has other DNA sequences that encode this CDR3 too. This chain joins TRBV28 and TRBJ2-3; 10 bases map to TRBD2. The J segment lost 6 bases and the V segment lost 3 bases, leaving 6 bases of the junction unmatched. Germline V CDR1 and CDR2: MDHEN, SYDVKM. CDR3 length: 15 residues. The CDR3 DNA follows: TGTGCCAGCAGTTTGAGCGGGGGGGCACTGGATACGCAGTATTTT. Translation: CASSLSGGALDTQYF. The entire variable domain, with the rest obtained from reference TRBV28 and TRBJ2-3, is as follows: DVKVTQSSRYLVKRTGEKVFLECVQDMDHENMFWYRQDPGLGLRLIYFSYDVKMKEKGDIPEGYSVSREKKERFSLILESASTNQTSMYLCASSLSGGALDTQYFGPGTRLTVL.

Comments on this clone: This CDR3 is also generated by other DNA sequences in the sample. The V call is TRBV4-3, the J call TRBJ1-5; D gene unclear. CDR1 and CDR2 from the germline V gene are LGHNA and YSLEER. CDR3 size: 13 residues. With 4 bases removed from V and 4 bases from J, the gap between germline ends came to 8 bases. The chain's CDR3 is CASSPDGNQPQHF. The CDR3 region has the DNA TGCGCCAGCAGCCCCGACGGGAATCAGCCCCAGCATTTT.

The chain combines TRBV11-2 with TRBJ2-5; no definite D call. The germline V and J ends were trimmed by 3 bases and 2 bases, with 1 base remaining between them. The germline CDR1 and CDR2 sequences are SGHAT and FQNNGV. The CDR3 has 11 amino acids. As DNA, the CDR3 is TGTGCCAGCAGCTTTCAAGAGACCCAGTACTTC. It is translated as CASSFQETQYF.

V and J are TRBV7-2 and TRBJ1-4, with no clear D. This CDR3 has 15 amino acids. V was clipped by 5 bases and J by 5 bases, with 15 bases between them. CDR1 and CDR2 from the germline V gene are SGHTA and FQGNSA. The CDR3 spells CASSRIGGSNEKLFF. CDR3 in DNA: TGTGCCAGCAGCCGTATAGGCGGTTCCAATGAAAAACTGTTTTTT.

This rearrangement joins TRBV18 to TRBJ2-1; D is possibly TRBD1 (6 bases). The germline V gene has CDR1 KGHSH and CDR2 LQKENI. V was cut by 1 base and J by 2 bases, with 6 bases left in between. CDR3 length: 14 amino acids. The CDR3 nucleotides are TGTGCCAGCTCACCACAGGGGGCCTACAATGAGCAGTTCTTC. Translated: CASSPQGAYNEQFF.

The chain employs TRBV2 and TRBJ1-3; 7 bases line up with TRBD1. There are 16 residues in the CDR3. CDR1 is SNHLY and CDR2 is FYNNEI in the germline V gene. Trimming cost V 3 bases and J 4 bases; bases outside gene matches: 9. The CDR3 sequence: CASSEDTGVSGNTIYF. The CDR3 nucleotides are TGTGCCAGCAGTGAGGACACAGGGGTCTCCGGAAACACCATATATTTT. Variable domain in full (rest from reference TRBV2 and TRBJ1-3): EPEVTQTPSHQVTQMGQEVILRCVPISNHLYFYWYRQILGQKVEFLVSFYNNEISEKSEIFDDQFSVERPDGSNFTLKIRSTKLEDSAMYFCASSEDTGVSGNTIYFGEGSWLTVV.

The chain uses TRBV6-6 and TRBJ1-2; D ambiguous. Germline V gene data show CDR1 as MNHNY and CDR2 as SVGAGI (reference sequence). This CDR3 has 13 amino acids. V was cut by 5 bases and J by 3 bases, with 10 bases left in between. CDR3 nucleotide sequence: TGTGCCAGCAGTGCGAACCTGGACTATGGCTACACCTTC. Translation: CASSANLDYGYTF.

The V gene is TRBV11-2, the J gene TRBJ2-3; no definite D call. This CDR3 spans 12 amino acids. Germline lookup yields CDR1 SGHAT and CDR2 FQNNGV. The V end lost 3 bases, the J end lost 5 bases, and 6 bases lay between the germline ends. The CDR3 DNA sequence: TGTGCCAGCAGCTTCGTTGGAGATACGCAGTATTTT. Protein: CASSFVGDTQYF.

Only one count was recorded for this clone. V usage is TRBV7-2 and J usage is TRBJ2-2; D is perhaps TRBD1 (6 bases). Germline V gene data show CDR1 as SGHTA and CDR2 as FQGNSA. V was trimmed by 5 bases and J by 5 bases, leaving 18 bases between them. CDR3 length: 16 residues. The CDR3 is CASSLNRDLATGELFF. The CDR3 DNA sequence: TGTGCCAGCAGCCTTAACAGGGATTTAGCGACCGGGGAGCTGTTTTTT. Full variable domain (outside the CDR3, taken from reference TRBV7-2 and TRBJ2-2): GAGVSQSPSNKVTEKGKDVELRCDPISGHTALYWYRQSLGQGLEFLIYFQGNSAPDKSGLPSDRFSAERTGGSVSTLTIQRTQQEDSAVYLCASSLNRDLATGELFFGEGSRLTVL.

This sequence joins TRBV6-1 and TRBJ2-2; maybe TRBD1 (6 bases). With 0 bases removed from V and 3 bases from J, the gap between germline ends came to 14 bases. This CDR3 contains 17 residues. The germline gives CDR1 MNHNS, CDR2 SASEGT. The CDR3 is CASSEAPPGQYTGELFF. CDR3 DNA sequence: TGTGCCAGCAGTGAAGCCCCACCGGGACAATACACCGGGGAGCTGTTTTTT.

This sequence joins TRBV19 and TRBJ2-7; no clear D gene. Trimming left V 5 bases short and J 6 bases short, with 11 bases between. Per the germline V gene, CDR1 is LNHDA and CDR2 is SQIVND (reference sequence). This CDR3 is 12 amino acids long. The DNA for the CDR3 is TGTGCCAGTAGTTTATTAGGGTCCGAGCAGTACTTC. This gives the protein CASSLLGSEQYF.